This T cell receptor beta chain was observed in a study of T cell responses to AZD1222 COVID-19 vaccine. Study outcomes and limitations: CD4 TCRs linked to vaccination spanned spike, dominating at 160-218 and 743-854.

The CDR3 is 15 amino acids. Germline values: CDR1 SGHDT, CDR2 YYEEEE. Trimming took 0 bases from V and 0 from J, leaving 6 bases between them. This clone was counted between two and nine times. Its specificity is not known. Second-dose recipients at about 4 or about 12 weeks were treated as one pooled group. TCRdb keeps only in-frame clones here, not all; method: immunoSEQ multiplex PCR. The sample includes tens of thousands of clones, 75% to 90% of them seen just once. The receptor was derived from an adult who received the AZD1222 COVID-19 vaccine. The specimen was peripheral blood, collected 28 days after the second AZD1222 dose. J is TRBJ2-2 and V is TRBV5-6; no clear D. The CDR3 is CASSLGGTNTGELFF. CDR3 DNA: TGTGCCAGCAGCTTGGGGGGTACGAACACCGGGGAGCTGTTTTTT. The full variable domain, its missing parts supplied by reference TRBV5-6 and TRBJ2-2, is DAGVTQSPTHLIKTRGQQVTLRCSPKSGHDTVSWYQQALGQGPQFIFQYYEEEERQRGNFPDRFSGHQFPNYSSELNVNALLLGDSALYLCASSLGGTNTGELFFGEGSRLTVL.